Shown below are 4 T cell receptor beta chains from a single sample sequenced in a study of blood T cell repertoires in COVID-19. The data were produced by immunoSEQ multiplex PCR, yet TCRdb's version contains in-frame clones alone and is incomplete. The repertoire holds some 140,000 clones, with approximately 84% as singletons. The sequenced sample was peripheral blood. These receptors were taken from a woman aged 45-65 years who had recovered from COVID-19.

The chain employs TRBV2 and TRBJ2-7; 7 bases align to TRBD2. Trimming removed 7 bases from V and 5 bases from J; junction bases left unmatched: 11. The CDR3 extends over 14 amino acids. Looked up from germline, CDR1 is SNHLY and CDR2 is FYNNEI. In DNA, the CDR3 is TGTGCCAGCACGGTACAGCGGGGTAGGCACGAGCAGTACTTC. Residues: CASTVQRGRHEQYF.

This clone was counted once. In DNA form, the CDR3 reads TGTGCCAGCAGTTACCCTGGGACAGGGCAAGAAAAACTGTTTTTT. Protein: CASSYPGTGQEKLFF. The rearrangement joins TRBV6-2 or TRBV6-3 to TRBJ1-4; 9 bases match TRBD1. V was clipped by 2 bases and J by 8 bases; unmatched bases: 6. The CDR3 contains 15 residues. The germline CDR1 and CDR2 sequences are MNHEY and SVGEGT.

The chain couples TRBV4-1 to TRBJ2-7, with 7 bases lining up with TRBD2. The trim removed 3 bases at V and 4 bases at J, leaving 6 bases unmatched. The CDR3 covers 14 residues. Germline V lookup: CDR1 MGHRA, CDR2 YSYEKL. The DNA for the CDR3 is TGCGCCAGCAGCCAGGGGGGGAGTGTTTACGAGCAGTACTTC. This encodes CASSQGGSVYEQYF.

The J gene is TRBJ1-1, the V gene TRBV5-4; 7 nucleotides match TRBD1. V dropped 4 bases and J dropped 2; count of bases not matched to a gene: 5. This CDR3 is built from 14 residues. Germline V gene lookup returns CDR1 SGHNT and CDR2 YYREEE (reference sequence). The CDR3 DNA sequence: TGTGCCAGCAGCATGGACAGGTTAAACACTGAAGCTTTCTTT. Its translation: CASSMDRLNTEAFF. Variable domain in full (rest from reference TRBV5-4 and TRBJ1-1): ETGVTQSPTHLIKTRGQQVTLRCSSQSGHNTVSWYQQALGQGPQFIFQYYREEENGRGNFPPRFSGLQFPNYSSELNVNALELDDSALYLCASSMDRLNTEAFFGQGTRLTVV.